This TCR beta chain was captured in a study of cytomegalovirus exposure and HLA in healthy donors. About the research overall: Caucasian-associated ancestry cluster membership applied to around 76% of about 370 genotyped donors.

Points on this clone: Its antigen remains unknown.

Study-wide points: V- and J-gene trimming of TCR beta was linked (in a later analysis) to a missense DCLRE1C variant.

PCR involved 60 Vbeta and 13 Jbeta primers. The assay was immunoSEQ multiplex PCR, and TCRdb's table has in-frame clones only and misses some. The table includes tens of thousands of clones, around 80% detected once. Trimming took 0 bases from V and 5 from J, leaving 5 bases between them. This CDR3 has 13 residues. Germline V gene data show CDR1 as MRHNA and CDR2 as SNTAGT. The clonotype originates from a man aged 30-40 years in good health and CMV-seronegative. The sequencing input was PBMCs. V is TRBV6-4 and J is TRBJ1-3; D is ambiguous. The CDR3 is CASSDSLRNTIYF. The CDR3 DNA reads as TGTGCCAGCAGTGACTCCCTCCGAAACACCATATATTTT.